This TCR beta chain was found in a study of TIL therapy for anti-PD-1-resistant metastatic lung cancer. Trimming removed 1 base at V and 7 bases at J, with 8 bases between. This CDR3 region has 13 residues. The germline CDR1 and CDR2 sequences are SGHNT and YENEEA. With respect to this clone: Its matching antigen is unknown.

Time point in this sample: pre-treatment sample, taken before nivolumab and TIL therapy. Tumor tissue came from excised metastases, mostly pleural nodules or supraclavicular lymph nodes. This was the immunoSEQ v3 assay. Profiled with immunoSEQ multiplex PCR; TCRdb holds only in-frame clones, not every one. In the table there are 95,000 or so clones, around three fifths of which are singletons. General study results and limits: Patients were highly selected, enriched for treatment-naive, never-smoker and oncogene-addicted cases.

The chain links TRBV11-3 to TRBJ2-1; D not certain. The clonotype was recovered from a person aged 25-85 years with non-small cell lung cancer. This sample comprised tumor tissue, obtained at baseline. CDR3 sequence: CASSLGYRNEQFF. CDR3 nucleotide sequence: TGTGCCAGCAGCTTAGGGTATCGGAATGAGCAGTTCTTC.